This T cell receptor (beta chain) derives from a study of cytomegalovirus exposure and HLA in healthy donors. The PCR employed 60 Vbeta primers together with 13 Jbeta primers. Some clones are missing from TCRdb's copy, which holds only in-frame ones; the method was immunoSEQ multiplex PCR. The table shows around 100,000 clones, with less than 80% occurring only once. The CDR3 spans 13 residues. Trimming took 8 bases from V and 6 from J; bases not matched to a gene: 5. Germline CDR1 reads MDHEN; CDR2 reads SYDVKM. The sample was PBMCs. This chain joins TRBV28 and TRBJ1-5, with 9 bases fitting TRBD1. The TCR comes from a woman in her twenties or thirties in good health and CMV-seronegative. CDR3 region: CASWDRERQPQHF. The CDR3 region has the DNA TGTGCCAGCTGGGACAGGGAGCGTCAGCCCCAGCATTTT.